The clone carrying this T cell receptor beta chain was picked up many times. The antigen remains unidentified. TCR alpha and TCR beta cDNA libraries with sample barcodes and UMIs came from 5'RACE using constant-segment primers. TCRdb reprocessed the 5' RACE reads via MiXCR and lists one record per CDR3 protein. The sample has more than 450,000 distinct CDR3 sequences, about a sixth seen once. This sample is drawn from a study of T-cell memory formation after mild COVID-19. The V gene end was trimmed by 4 bases and the J gene end by 3 bases; junction bases not matched to a gene: 6. The CDR3 spans 14 residues. Germline values: CDR1 MNHEY, CDR2 SMNVEV (reference sequence). General study points: Among clones peaking at day 37 in the second wave, SARS-CoV-2 specificity remained unconfirmed.

The sequenced sample consisted of PBMCs or a T cell subset sorted from them (not recorded which). The rearrangement joins TRBV27 to TRBJ2-7; 7 bases match TRBD2. This receptor was taken from an adult woman who had mild COVID-19 (a few samples of this study predate the infection). Cell type and time point are not known. CDR3 nucleotide sequence: TGTGCCAGCAGTTGGGCTAGCGGAGACTACGAGCAGTACTTC. It is translated as CASSWASGDYEQYF.